This TCR beta chain derives from a study of blood T cell repertoires in COVID-19. Study-level information: PBMCs, B-cell-depleted T cells, or T cells were the source of the cDNA or gDNA that made up the material.

The method was immunoSEQ multiplex PCR; TCRdb's version includes in-frame clones alone and lacks a portion of them. This sample carries roughly 200,000 clones, 83% of them seen once, and the ten largest clones take around 1.3%. This CDR3 is built from 14 residues. Looked up from germline, CDR1 is GTSNPN and CDR2 is SVGIG (reference sequence). V lost 0 bases to trimming and J lost 5 bases, with 10 bases between them. Sample: peripheral blood. The chain recombines TRBV30 with TRBJ1-4; D perhaps matches TRBD1 (5 bases). The sequence was collected from a woman in her thirties with COVID-19, enrolled during active disease. CDR3 DNA sequence: TGTGCCTGGAGTGTGGGAGGACAAAATGAAAAACTGTTTTTT. It specifies CAWSVGGQNEKLFF.